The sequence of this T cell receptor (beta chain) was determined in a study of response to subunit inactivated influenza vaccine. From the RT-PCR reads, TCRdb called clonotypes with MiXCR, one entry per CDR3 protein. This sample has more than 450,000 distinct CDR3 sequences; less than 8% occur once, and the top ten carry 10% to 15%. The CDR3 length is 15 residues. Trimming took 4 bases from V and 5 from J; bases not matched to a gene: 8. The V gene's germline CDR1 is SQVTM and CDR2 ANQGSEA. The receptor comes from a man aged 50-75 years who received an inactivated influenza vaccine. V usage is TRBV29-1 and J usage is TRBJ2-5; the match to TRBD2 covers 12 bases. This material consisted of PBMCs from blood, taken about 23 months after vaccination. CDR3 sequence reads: CSVALAGGPGETQYF. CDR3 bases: TGCAGCGTTGCCCTAGCGGGGGGGCCGGGTGAGACCCAGTACTTC.